This T cell receptor (beta chain) derives from a study of T cell clonality in common variable immunodeficiency. Overall study results and limits: Fewer TCRbeta clones were shared among CVID subjects than controls.

Some clones are missing from TCRdb's copy, which holds only in-frame ones; the method was immunoSEQ multiplex PCR. This sample carries tens of thousands of clones, none of them present only once. From germline, CDR1 is KGHSH and CDR2 LQKENI. The length of the CDR3 is 19 residues. The trim removed 1 base at V and 2 bases at J, leaving 11 bases unmatched. Most patients and controls had Caucasian heritage. Donors gave roughly 4.5 to 9 ml heparinized peripheral whole blood. There are many counts of this clone. No antigen is known for it. Sequencing ends 3 residues short of the CDR3 end; the germline J gene provides the rest.

This chain joins TRBV18 and TRBJ1-3, with 10 nucleotides matching TRBD1. The TCR comes from a person aged 18 to 69 in good health. What was sequenced was peripheral blood mononuclear cells. The sequenced part of the CDR3 DNA is TGTGCCAGCTCACCACTGGTAGACAGGGGGCATAAAGCTGGAAACACC. Translation gives CASSPLVDRGHKAGNT. From start to end, the CDR3 is CASSPLVDRGHKAGNTIYF.